The present T cell receptor beta chain was sequenced within a study of blood T cell repertoires in COVID-19 (dated by TCRdb to the early 2020s). Regarding the complete study: Samples from collaborators originated in the United States, Italy and Spain and spanned both the acute and convalescent phases of COVID-19. The material from the prospective study consisted of cDNA or gDNA derived from T cells, B-cell-depleted T cells, or PBMCs. The dataset comprised deeply sampled blood TCRbeta repertoires from subjects exposed to, actively infected with, or recovered from COVID-19. A freely available public database, intended as a resource for researchers studying the immune response to SARS-CoV-2, is where the repertoires were released. Samples came from the ongoing ImmuneRACE study (first 160 participants) plus 1,254 subjects from 6 global collaborators. A de-identified subject ID, COVID-19 status, age in years and sex were almost always included in the sample metadata. Where available, HLA class I and class II types were obtained from metadata supplied by the sample provider rather than from assay-based typing. Beyond this particular receptor, the publication reports: Clinical and demographic metadata were provided uncurated, with the amount varying by source and participant.

The immunoSEQ Assay, a bias-controlled multiplex PCR, was used to amplify TCRbeta CDR3 regions from genomic DNA. Processing in the source paper ran as follows. The number of nucleated cells in each sample was estimated by amplification of reference gene primers within the assay. Sequence reads were collapsed and filtered to measure the absolute abundance of every unique TCRbeta CDR3 rearrangement. For each sample, productive Simpson clonality was calculated as the square root of Simpson's diversity index across productive rearrangements. The immuneACCESS repertoire file appears here via TCRdb, limited to in-frame rearrangements. These files lack a portion of the clones; in checked studies, under half of the deficit traces to unresolved V genes, and the cause of the others is not known. V and J calls and clone size are copied from that table; D and trimming were computed from the DNA. The sample data list fewer than 350,000 clones, and roughly 90% of these were observed just once. The ten largest clones add up to 9.5% to 15% of the sample.

From cysteine to phenylalanine, the CDR3 is 15 amino acids long. Solely the CDR3 DNA is kept, with 45 bases framed from the first base. V lost 6 bases and J lost 3 bases; the stretch between them is 18 bases long. As encoded in the germline V gene, CDR1 is MNHEY while CDR2 is SVGAGI. With regard to this clone: Which antigen it targets is not known. Per-base qualities were not stored, and no clone one base away is much larger.

One collaborating source in Seattle enrolled patients during active infection and followed them longitudinally through the course of disease. Each collaborating institution followed its own protocols to collect whole blood in K2EDTA tubes. Collaborator samples were shipped for TCRbeta analysis as frozen whole blood, isolated PBMCs, or DNA extracted from either sample type. The sequence came from a young woman with COVID-19, enrolled during active disease. Sequenced input: peripheral blood. This receptor chain uses TRBV6-5 and TRBJ2-7; a tentative D match to TRBD2 spans 5 bases. The CDR3 corresponds to CASRVGRSGFYEQYF. The sequenced DNA is TGTGCCAGCAGGGTAGGCAGGTCGGGGTTCTACGAGCAGTACTTC.